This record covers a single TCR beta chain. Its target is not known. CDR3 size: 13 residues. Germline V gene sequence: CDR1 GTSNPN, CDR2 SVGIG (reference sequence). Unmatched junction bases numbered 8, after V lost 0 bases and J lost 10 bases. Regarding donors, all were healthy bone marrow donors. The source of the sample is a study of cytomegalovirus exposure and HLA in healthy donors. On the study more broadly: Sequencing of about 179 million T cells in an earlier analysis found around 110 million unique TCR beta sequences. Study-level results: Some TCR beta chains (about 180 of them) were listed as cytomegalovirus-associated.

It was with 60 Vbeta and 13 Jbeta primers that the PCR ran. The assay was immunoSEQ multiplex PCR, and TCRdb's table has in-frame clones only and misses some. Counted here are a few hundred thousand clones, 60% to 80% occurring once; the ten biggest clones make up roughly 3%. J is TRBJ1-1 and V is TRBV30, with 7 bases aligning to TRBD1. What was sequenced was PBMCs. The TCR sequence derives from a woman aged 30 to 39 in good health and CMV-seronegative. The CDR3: CAWSVGGGVVAFF. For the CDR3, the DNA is TGTGCCTGGAGTGTTGGAGGGGGCGTGGTAGCTTTCTTT.